This T cell receptor beta chain came from a study of blood T cell repertoires in COVID-19. Study summary: The samples span acute and convalescent COVID-19 from the United States, Italy and Spain. Sources were T cells, B-cell-depleted T cells, or PBMCs; the material itself was cDNA or gDNA.

CDR3 length equals 16 residues. The V gene end was trimmed by 0 bases and the J gene end by 0 bases; junction bases not matched to a gene: 5. Germline-derived CDR1 and CDR2 are SGHNT and YYREEE (reference sequence). Study processing details: Quantification of nucleated cells was approximated via reference gene primer amplification. The data were produced by immunoSEQ multiplex PCR, yet TCRdb's version contains in-frame clones alone and is incomplete. That table is the source of V, J and clone size, and D and trimming were worked out from the DNA. The data contain a few hundred thousand clones, nearly 90% of them singletons. Seattle researchers signed up patients amid active infection and tracked them longitudinally.

The sample was peripheral blood. The chain combines TRBV5-4 with TRBJ2-7; 8 bases match TRBD2. This TCR came from a woman in her thirties with COVID-19, enrolled during active disease. CDR3 protein: CASSLAWAGGSYEQYF. CDR3 DNA sequence: TGTGCCAGCAGCTTGGCTTGGGCGGGGGGCTCCTACGAGCAGTACTTC. Full variable domain (missing parts from reference TRBV5-4 and TRBJ2-7): ETGVTQSPTHLIKTRGQQVTLRCSSQSGHNTVSWYQQALGQGPQFIFQYYREEENGRGNFPPRFSGLQFPNYSSELNVNALELDDSALYLCASSLAWAGGSYEQYFGPGTRLTVT.